This TCR beta chain was recorded in a study of glioma-infiltrating T cells after dendritic cell vaccination. Study-level background: At biweekly intervals, patients got three intradermal dendritic cell vaccine injections.

Primers: 60 V beta forward and 13 J beta reverse. Profiling relied on immunoSEQ multiplex PCR, and the TCRdb table lists in-frame clones only, not all of them. This sample has more than 45,000 clones; roughly 80% occur once, and the top ten carry around a sixth. The count of this clone is one. From germline, CDR1 is LNHDA and CDR2 SQIVND (reference sequence). Trimming removed 3 bases from V and 2 bases from J; junction bases left unmatched: 8. The CDR3 has 16 residues. This sample's time point: after dendritic cell vaccination, including at tumor progression/relapse. Isocitrate dehydrogenase mutation was absent in all glioblastoma patients.

The genes are TRBV19 and TRBJ2-7; TRBD1 matches at 9 bases. The sequencing here drew on blood, taken after dendritic cell vaccination. The sequence came from a human donor with glioblastoma. In DNA form, the CDR3 reads TGTGCCAGTAGTATGAGTTCCGGGACAGGGACCTACGAGCAGTACTTC. As protein: CASSMSSGTGTYEQYF.